This T cell receptor beta chain was sequenced in a study of Ad26.COV2.S vaccination and SARS-CoV-2 variants. Points from the study as a whole: There was reportedly substantial breadth in spike-specific CD8+ and CD4+ T cell responses after vaccination.

Profiling relied on immunoSEQ multiplex PCR, and the TCRdb table lists in-frame clones only, not all of them. Here the sample spans hundreds of thousands of clones, 75% to 95% being singletons. Points on this clone: The target antigen is unknown.

The CDR3 is 14 residues long. V lost 10 bases and J lost 7, with 22 bases in between. Germline loops: CDR1 PRHDT, CDR2 FYEKMQ (reference sequence). The treatment denotes: some 19 received Ad26.COV2.S at low or high dose, single or two shots; five or six received placebo; per-sample allocation not given. Samples came from day 63 after the first vaccine or placebo injection. The receptor's source is a person between 18 and 65 years old who received the Ad26.COV2.S COVID-19 vaccine or a placebo. This chain joins TRBV13 and TRBJ1-2, with D possibly being TRBD1 (5 bases). Sequenced here: peripheral blood, sampled in a trial of Ad26.COV2.S vaccine versus placebo. CDR3 DNA sequence: TGTGCCACCAAAGCCGGGACCGCACTTCGTGGCTACACCTTC. The encoded protein is CATKAGTALRGYTF.